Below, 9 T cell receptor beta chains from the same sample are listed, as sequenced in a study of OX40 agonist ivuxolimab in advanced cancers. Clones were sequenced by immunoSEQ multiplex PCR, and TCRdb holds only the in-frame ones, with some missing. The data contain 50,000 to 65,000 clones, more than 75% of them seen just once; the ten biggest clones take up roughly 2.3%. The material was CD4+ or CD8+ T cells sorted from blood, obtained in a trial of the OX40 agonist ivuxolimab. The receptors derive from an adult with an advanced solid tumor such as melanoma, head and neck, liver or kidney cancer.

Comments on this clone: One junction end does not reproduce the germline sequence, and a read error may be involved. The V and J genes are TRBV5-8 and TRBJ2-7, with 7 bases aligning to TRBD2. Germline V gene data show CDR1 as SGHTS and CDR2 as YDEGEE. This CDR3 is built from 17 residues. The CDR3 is CASTLRSGWGGLYEQYF. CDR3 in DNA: TGTGCCAGCACCTTGAGGAGTGGTTGGGGGGGGTTGTACGAGCAGTACTTC.

This chain's CDR3 is CASRPGLAGVEQYF. CDR3 DNA sequence: TGTGCCAGCAGGCCAGGACTAGCGGGGGTCGAGCAGTACTTC. The chain links TRBV7-7 to TRBJ2-7; 13 bases are a match to TRBD2. CDR1 and CDR2 from the germline V gene are SSHAT and FNYEAQ (reference sequence). Germline trimming cut 6 bases from V and 6 bases from J; bases unmatched to any gene: 5. The CDR3 totals 14 residues.

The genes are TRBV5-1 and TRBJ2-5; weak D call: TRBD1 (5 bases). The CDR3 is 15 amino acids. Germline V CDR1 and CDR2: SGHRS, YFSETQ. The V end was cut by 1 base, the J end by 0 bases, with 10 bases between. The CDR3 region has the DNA TGCGCCAGCAGCTTGTCGACAGCGTACCAAGAGACCCAGTACTTC. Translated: CASSLSTAYQETQYF.

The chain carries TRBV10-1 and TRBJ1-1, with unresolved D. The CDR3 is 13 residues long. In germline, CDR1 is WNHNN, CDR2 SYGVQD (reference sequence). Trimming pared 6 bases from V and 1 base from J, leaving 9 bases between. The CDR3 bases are TGCGCCAGCAGCCTCCAGGAGAACACTGAAGCTTTCTTT. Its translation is CASSLQENTEAFF.

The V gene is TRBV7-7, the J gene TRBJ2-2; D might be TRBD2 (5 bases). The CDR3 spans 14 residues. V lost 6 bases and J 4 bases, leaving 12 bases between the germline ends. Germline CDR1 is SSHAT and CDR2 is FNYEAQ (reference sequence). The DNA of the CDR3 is TGTGCCAGCAGTCAGACCGAGGGCACCGGGGAGCTGTTTTTT. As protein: CASSQTEGTGELFF.

CDR3 protein: CATSRDSGEQFF. DNA for the CDR3: TGTGCCACCAGCAGAGACTCCGGTGAGCAGTTCTTC. The chain employs TRBV15 and TRBJ2-1, with no clear D. V dropped 0 bases and J dropped 9 bases, with 6 bases sitting between them. This CDR3 contains 12 residues. Per germline, CDR1 LNHNV and CDR2 YYDKDF (reference sequence).

CDR3 loop: CASSLTREGLGNEQFF. In DNA form, the CDR3 reads TGTGCCAGCAGCTTAACCCGGGAGGGCTTAGGGAATGAGCAGTTCTTC. The chain links TRBV7-6 to TRBJ2-1; 8 bases align to TRBD2. CDR3 length: 16 amino acids. V shed 2 bases, J shed 7 bases, and the junction held 10 bases outside the gene matches. The germline V gene has CDR1 SGHVS and CDR2 FNYEAQ.

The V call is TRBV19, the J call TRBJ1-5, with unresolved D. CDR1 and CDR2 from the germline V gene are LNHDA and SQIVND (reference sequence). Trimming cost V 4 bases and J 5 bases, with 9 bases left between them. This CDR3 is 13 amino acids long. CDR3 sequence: CASSTMRDQPQHF. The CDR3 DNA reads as TGTGCCAGTAGTACGATGAGAGATCAGCCCCAGCATTTT.

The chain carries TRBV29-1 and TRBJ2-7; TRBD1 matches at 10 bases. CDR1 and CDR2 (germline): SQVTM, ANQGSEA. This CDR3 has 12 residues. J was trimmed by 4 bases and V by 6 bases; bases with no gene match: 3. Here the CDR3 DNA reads TGCAGCGTCCCGGGACAGGGGTACGAGCAGTACTTC. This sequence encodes CSVPGQGYEQYF.